This T cell receptor (beta chain) was retrieved from a study of coeliac disease (dated by TCRdb to 2022 to 2024). Looking at the study overall: Each coeliac patient fell into one of three classes: newly diagnosed active disease, refractory coeliac disease type I, or disease kept under control by a gluten-free diet. The goal was to describe the TR repertoires of small intestinal T cells in active coeliac disease, in refractory type I coeliac disease, and in coeliac disease treated with a gluten-free diet. TRB sequencing succeeded for samples from some 27 subjects, including 20 to 25 paired bulk unsorted intraepithelial and lamina propria cell samples. Because high-resolution HLA typing was not available, biased TRBV7-2 usage was queried as a proof of principle. The study applied next-generation sequencing of rearranged TRB and TRG CDR3 regions to small intestinal lymphocyte fractions from coeliac and non-coeliac patients. Of the 30 or so patients in the full study, about 22 had coeliac disease confirmed by serology and 8 were controls with non-small intestinal disorders. What the authors observed across the whole study: The authors judged the approach to be unsuitable for unbiased detection of gliadin-specific T cells, because gliadin-specific T cells are scarce and rarely shared between patients. TRB repertoires were found to be largely private, with most amino acid sequences unique to one sample, and no significant difference in V-gene usage was found between disease groups. Published gliadin-specific TRB sequences appeared in about 50% of the 18 coeliac lamina propria samples but only 1 of 6 controls. High-purity fractions were not obtained when intraepithelial cells were separated from lamina propria cells, so cross-contamination between compartments was possible. Lower clonality than in controls was observed in the TRB and TRG repertoires of active coeliac intraepithelial and lamina propria samples, suggesting that diverse T cells were recruited.

Aliquots of about half a million cells were frozen in DMSO/FBS in liquid nitrogen, and one aliquot per fraction was used for sequencing. Every one of the 30 study patients had an endoscopy and a small intestinal biopsy. Lamina propria cells were released by collagenase digestion of the biopsy tissue left over after intraepithelial cell isolation. The Qiagen DNeasy blood extraction kit was used to extract genomic DNA from the frozen unsorted cell fractions. Libraries were made using the immunoSEQ multiplex PCR assay. In a multiplexed PCR, the TR loci were amplified; reverse primers were designed against J gene segments, whereas forward primers were designed against V gene segments. Amplified CDR3 regions were sequenced on the Illumina HiSeq System. Turning to the authors' computational methods: Closely related reads were merged with a nearest-neighbour algorithm so that PCR and sequencing errors were removed and data were collapsed into unique sequences. Repertoires were summarised in terms of clonality and T cell density, with T cell density defined as TR molecules per amount of genomic DNA input. CDR3 amino acid sequences present in at least 80% of unsorted samples were defined as public TRs, and these public TRs were then tested for differential abundance between coeliac and control samples. Every lamina propria sample was searched for matches to a list of 218 published gliadin-specific TRB sequences. Disease-group differences in clonality and density were tested with Kruskal-Wallis tests followed by Dunn post-tests. TCRdb obtained this table from immuneACCESS and retained in-frame rearrangements with V and J assigned. These tables miss some clones; where compared with another copy, unresolved V genes account for less than half of the shortfall, and the remainder is unexplained. D and trimming were read from the DNA, whereas the V and J calls and clone size are those reported in that table. For this sample there are a few thousand clones; roughly 71% appear just once. Approximately 13% of the sample comes from the top ten.

The germline V gene (reference sequence) specifies SEHNR as CDR1 and FQNEAQ as CDR2. The CDR3 measures 15 amino acids from cysteine to phenylalanine. Only the CDR3 DNA is retained, 45 bases long and in frame from the first base. V sheds 2 bases and J sheds 5 bases, leaving 15 bases between their ends. A note on this clone: The target of this receptor is not known. Base qualities are missing; no much larger clone stands one base away.

The clonotype originates from a woman aged 40 to 55. The specimen sequenced was lymphocytes from the gut lamina propria. In light of the paper, this sample's cell subset or site label describes: lamina propria cell (LPC) fraction of small intestinal biopsy. This chain joins TRBV7-9 to TRBJ2-5, with a weak D call of TRBD2 (6 bases match). The CDR3 sequence is CASSLIRENGETQYF. At the DNA level, the sequence is TGTGCCAGCAGCTTAATCCGGGAGAACGGGGAGACCCAGTACTTC.